This T cell receptor beta chain was observed in a study of blood T cell repertoires in COVID-19. Sequencing was performed with immunoSEQ multiplex PCR; in TCRdb, only in-frame clones are kept and a portion is missing. This sample carries 140,000 or so clones, under 80% of them seen once, and the ten largest clones take 4.2%. The CDR3 sequence is 15 residues long. The germline CDR1 and CDR2 sequences are SGHAT and FQNNGV. J was trimmed by 0 bases and V by 4 bases; bases with no gene match: 2. Material: peripheral blood. This sequence was found in a man aged 55-75 years with acute or convalescent COVID-19. The chain uses TRBV11-2 and TRBJ1-4; 7 bases agree with TRBD1. CDR3 region: CASSSTGTTNEKLFF. CDR3 sequence (DNA): TGTGCCAGCAGCTCGACAGGGACAACTAATGAAAAACTGTTTTTT.